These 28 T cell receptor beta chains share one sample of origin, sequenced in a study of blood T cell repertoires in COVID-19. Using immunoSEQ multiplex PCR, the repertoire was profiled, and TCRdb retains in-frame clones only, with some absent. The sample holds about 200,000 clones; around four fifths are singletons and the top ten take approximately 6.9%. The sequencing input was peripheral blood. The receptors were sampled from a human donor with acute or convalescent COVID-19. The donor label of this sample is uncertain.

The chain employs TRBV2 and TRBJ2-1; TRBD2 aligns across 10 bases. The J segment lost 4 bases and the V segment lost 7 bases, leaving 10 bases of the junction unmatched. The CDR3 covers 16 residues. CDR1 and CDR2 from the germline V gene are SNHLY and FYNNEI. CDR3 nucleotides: TGTGCCAGCACCTCAGAAGGGACTAGCGTATACAATGAGCAGTTCTTC. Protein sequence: CASTSEGTSVYNEQFF.

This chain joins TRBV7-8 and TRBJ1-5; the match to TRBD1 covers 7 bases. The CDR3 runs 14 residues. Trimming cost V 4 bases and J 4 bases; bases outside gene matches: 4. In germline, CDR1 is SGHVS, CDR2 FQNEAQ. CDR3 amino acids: CASSSGQSNQPQHF. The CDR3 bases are TGTGCCAGCAGCTCGGGACAGAGTAATCAGCCCCAGCATTTT.

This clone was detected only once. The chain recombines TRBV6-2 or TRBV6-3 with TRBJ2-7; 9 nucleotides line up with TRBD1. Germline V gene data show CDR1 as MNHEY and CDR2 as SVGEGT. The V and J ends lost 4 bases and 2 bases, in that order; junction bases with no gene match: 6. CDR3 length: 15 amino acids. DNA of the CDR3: TGTGCCAGCAGTTCCGGACAGGGGTGGGCCTACGAGCAGTACTTC. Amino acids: CASSSGQGWAYEQYF.

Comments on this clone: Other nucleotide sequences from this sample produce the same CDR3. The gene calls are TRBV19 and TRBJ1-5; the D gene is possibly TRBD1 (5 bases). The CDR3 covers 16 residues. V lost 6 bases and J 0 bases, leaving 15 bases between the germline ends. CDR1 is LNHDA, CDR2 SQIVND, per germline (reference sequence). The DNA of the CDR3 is TGTGCCAGTAGCATTTTAACGGGGGGTAGCAATCAGCCCCAGCATTTT. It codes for CASSILTGGSNQPQHF.

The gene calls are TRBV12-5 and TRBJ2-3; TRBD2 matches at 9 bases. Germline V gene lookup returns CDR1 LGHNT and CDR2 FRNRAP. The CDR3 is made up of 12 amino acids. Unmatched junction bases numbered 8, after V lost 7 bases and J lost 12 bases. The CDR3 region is CASDRAGGPQYF. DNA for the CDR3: TGTGCTAGTGACCGAGCGGGAGGCCCCCAGTATTTT.

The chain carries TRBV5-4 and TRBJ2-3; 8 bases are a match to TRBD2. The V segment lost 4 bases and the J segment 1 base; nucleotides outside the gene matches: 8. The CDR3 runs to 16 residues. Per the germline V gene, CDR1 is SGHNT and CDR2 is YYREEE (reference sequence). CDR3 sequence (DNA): TGTGCCAGCAGCCTGGCGGGGGGTTTGGGCACAGATACGCAGTATTTT. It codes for CASSLAGGLGTDTQYF.

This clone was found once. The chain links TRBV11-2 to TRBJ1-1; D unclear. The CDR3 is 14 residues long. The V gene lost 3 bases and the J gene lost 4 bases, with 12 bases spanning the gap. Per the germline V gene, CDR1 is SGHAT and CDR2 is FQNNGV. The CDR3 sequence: CASSFTASGTEAFF. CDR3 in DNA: TGTGCCAGCAGCTTTACGGCCTCGGGCACTGAAGCTTTCTTT.

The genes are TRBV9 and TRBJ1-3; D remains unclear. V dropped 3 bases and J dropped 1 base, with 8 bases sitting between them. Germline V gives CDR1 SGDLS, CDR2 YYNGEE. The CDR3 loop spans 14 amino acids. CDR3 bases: TGTGCCAGCAGCGGTCAAAATTCTGGAAACACCATATATTTT. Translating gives CASSGQNSGNTIYF.

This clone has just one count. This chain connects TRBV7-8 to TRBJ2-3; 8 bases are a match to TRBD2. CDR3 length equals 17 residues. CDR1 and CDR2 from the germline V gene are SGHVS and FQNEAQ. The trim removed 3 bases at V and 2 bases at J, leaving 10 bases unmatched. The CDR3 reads CASSFGASGRHTDTQYF. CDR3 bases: TGTGCCAGCAGCTTTGGGGCGAGCGGGAGACACACAGATACGCAGTATTTT.

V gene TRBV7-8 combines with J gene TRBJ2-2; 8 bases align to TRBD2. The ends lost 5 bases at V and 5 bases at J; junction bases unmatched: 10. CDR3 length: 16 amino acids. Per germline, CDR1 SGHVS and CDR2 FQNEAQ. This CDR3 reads CASSRGTGGLTGELFF. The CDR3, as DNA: TGTGCCAGCAGCCGCGGAACGGGAGGGTTGACCGGGGAGCTGTTTTTT.

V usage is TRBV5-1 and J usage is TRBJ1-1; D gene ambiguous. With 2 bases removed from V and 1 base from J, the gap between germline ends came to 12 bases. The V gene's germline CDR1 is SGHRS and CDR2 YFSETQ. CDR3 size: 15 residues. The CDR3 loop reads CASSLQTLSNTEAFF. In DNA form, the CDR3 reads TGCGCCAGCAGCTTACAGACGCTCTCGAACACTGAAGCTTTCTTT.

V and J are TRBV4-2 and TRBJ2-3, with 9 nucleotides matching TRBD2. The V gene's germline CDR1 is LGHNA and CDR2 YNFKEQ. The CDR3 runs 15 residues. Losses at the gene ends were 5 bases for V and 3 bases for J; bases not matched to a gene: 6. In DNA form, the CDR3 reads TGTGCCAGCAGCTGGGGGCTAGCGGGGACAGATACGCAGTATTTT. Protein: CASSWGLAGTDTQYF.

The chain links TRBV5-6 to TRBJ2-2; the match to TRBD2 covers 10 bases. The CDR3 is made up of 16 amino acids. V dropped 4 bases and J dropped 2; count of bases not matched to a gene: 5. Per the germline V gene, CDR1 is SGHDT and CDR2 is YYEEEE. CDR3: CASSVGLAPNTGELFF. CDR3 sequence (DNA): TGTGCCAGCAGCGTGGGACTAGCGCCAAACACCGGGGAGCTGTTTTTT.

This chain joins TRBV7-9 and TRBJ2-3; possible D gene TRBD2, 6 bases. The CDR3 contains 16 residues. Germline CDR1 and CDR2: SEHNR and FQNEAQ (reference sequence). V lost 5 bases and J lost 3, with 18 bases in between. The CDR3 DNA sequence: TGTGCCAGCAGCCTCCTCTGGGGGGTTGGAACAGATACGCAGTATTTT. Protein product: CASSLLWGVGTDTQYF.

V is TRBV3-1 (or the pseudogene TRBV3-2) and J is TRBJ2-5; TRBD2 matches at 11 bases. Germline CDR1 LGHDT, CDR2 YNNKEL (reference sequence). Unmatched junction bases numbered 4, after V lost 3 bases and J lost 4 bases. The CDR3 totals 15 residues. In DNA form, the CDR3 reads TGTGCCAGCAGCCACTTCCTAGCGGGAGGAGAGACCCAGTACTTC. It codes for CASSHFLAGGETQYF.

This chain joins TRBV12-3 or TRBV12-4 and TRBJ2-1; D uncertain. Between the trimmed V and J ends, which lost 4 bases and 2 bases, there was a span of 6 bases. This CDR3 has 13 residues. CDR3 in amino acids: CASSSSTYNEQFF. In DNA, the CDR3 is TGTGCCAGCAGTTCGTCTACCTACAATGAGCAGTTCTTC.

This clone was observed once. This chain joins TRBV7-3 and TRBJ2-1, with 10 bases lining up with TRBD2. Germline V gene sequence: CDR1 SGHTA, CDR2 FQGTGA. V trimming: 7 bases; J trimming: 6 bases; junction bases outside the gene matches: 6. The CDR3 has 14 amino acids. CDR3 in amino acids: CASKGSSGSNEQFF. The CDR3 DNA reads TGTGCCAGCAAAGGGTCTAGCGGGAGCAATGAGCAGTTCTTC.

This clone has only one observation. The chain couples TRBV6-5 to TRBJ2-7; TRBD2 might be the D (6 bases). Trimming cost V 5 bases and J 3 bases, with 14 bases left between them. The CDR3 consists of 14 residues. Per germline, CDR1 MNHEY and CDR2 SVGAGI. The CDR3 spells CASSLEGFNYEQYF. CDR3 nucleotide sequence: TGTGCCAGCAGTCTGGAGGGGTTCAACTACGAGCAGTACTTC.

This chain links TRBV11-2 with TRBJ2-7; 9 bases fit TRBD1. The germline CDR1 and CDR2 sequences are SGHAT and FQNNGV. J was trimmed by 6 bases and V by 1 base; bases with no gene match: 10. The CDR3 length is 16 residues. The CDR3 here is CASSLGTGTGTGEQYF. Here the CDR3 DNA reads TGTGCCAGCAGCTTAGGCACCGGGACAGGGACTGGCGAGCAGTACTTC.

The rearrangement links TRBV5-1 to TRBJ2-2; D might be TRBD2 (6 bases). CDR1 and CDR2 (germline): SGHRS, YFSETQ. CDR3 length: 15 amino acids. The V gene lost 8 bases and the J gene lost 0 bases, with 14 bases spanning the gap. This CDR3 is CASTRGGANTGELFF. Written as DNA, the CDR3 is TGCGCCAGTACCCGGGGAGGAGCGAACACCGGGGAGCTGTTTTTT.

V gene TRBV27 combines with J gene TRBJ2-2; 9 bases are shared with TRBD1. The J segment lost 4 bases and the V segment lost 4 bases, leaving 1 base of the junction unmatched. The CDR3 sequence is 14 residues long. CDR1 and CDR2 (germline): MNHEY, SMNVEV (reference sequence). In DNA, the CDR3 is TGTGCCAGCAGTTGGGGACAGGGCACCGGGGAGCTGTTTTTT. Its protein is CASSWGQGTGELFF.

The CDR3 nucleotides are TGTGCCAGCAGTGACCGGGACAGGGGACGGACTGAAGCTTTCTTT. This gives the protein CASSDRDRGRTEAFF. V gene TRBV6-1 combines with J gene TRBJ1-1; the match to TRBD1 covers 10 bases. The CDR3 runs to 15 residues. Germline CDR1 and CDR2: MNHNS and SASEGT. J gave up 5 bases and V 3 bases, and 6 bases lay outside the gene matches.

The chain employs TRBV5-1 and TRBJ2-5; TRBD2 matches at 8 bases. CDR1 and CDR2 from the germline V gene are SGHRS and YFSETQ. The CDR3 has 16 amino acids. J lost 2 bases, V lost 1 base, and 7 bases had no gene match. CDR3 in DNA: TGCGCCAGCAGCTTGTCGGGCGGGAGGCGTCAAGAGACCCAGTACTTC. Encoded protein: CASSLSGGRRQETQYF.

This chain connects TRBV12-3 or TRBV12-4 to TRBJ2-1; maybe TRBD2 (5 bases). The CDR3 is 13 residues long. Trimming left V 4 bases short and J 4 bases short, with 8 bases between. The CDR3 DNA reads TGTGCCAGCAGTTCTACTAGTTACAATGAGCAGTTCTTC. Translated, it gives CASSSTSYNEQFF.

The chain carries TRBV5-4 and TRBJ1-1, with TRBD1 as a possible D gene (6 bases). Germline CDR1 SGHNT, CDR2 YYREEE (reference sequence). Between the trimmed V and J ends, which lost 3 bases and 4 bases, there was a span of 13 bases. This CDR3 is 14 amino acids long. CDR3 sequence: CASSSGTIGTEAFF. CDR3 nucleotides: TGTGCCAGCAGCTCCGGGACAATCGGCACTGAAGCTTTCTTT.

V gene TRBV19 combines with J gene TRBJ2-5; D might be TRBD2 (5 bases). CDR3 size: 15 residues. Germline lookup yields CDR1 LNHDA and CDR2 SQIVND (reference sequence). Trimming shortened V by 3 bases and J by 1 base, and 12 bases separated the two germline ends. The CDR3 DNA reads TGTGCCAGTAGTATTCGTGGGAGCGGCCAAGAGACCCAGTACTTC. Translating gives CASSIRGSGQETQYF.

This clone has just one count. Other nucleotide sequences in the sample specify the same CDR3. CDR3 bases: TGTGCCAGCAGTTATGGACAGGGAGGACAGCCCCAGCATTTT. Amino acid sequence: CASSYGQGGQPQHF. The V gene is TRBV6-5, the J gene TRBJ1-5; 8 nucleotides line up with TRBD1. After removal of 3 bases from V and 7 bases from J, the junction contained 5 bases not matched to a gene. The germline V gene has CDR1 MNHEY and CDR2 SVGAGI. The CDR3 runs 14 residues.

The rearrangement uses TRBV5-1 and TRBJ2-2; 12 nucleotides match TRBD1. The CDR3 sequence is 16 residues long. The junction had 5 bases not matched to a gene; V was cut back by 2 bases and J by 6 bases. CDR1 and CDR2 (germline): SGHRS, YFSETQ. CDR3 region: CASSLAGTGGSGELFF. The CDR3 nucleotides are TGCGCCAGCAGCTTAGCCGGGACAGGGGGCTCCGGGGAGCTGTTTTTT. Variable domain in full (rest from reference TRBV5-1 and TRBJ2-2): KAGVTQTPRYLIKTRGQQVTLSCSPISGHRSVSWYQQTPGQGLQFLFEYFSETQRNKGNFPGRFSGRQFSNSRSEMNVSTLELGDSALYLCASSLAGTGGSGELFFGEGSRLTVL.